The 3 T cell receptor beta chains in this list originate from one sample, sequenced in a study of blood T cell repertoires in COVID-19. Method: immunoSEQ multiplex PCR; TCRdb's copy keeps in-frame clones and lacks some. In the table there are some 210,000 clones, roughly nine tenths of which are singletons. The sequencing input was peripheral blood. The receptors originated from a man in his sixties with COVID-19, enrolled during active disease.

The gene calls are TRBV5-4 and TRBJ2-7; 7 bases are a match to TRBD1. Germline CDR1 and CDR2: SGHNT and YYREEE (reference sequence). Germline trimming cut 4 bases from V and 5 bases from J; bases unmatched to any gene: 9. The CDR3 totals 14 residues. CDR3 in amino acids: CASSDATGSNEQYF. CDR3 DNA: TGTGCCAGCAGCGACGCGACAGGGAGTAACGAGCAGTACTTC. The whole variable domain, remainder taken from reference TRBV5-4 and TRBJ2-7, is ETGVTQSPTHLIKTRGQQVTLRCSSQSGHNTVSWYQQALGQGPQFIFQYYREEENGRGNFPPRFSGLQFPNYSSELNVNALELDDSALYLCASSDATGSNEQYFGPGTRLTVT.

The J gene is TRBJ2-7, the V gene TRBV2; 9 nucleotides agree with TRBD2. With 2 bases clipped from V and 5 bases from J, the junction kept 10 bases outside the gene matches. Looked up from germline, CDR1 is SNHLY and CDR2 is FYNNEI. The CDR3 has 16 amino acids. CDR3 loop: CASSERSGRIGDEQYF. The CDR3 coding sequence is TGTGCCAGCAGTGAACGGAGCGGGAGGATCGGGGACGAGCAGTACTTC.

J is TRBJ2-2 and V is TRBV19; 15 bases align to TRBD2. Trimming at V came to 5 bases and at J to 1 base, leaving 5 bases not matched to a gene. The germline V gene has CDR1 LNHDA and CDR2 SQIVND (reference sequence). This CDR3 contains 18 residues. The CDR3 DNA reads as TGTGCCAGTAGTTCCGGACTAGCGGGGGGGCTGAACACCGGGGAGCTGTTTTTT. It encodes CASSSGLAGGLNTGELFF.